This TCR beta chain was profiled in a study of control samples from healthy donors and cancer patients. This clone has only one observation. Here immunoSEQ multiplex PCR was the method, and the copy in TCRdb shows in-frame clones only, minus some. The data show 80,000 to 100,000 clones, about 80% seen once. Trimming left V 3 bases short and J 3 bases short, with 9 bases between. The CDR3 covers 13 residues. The germline V gene has CDR1 SGHTA and CDR2 FQGTGA. The sequence was obtained from a young woman in good health. The sequenced material came from blood. V gene TRBV7-3 combines with J gene TRBJ2-7, with D possibly being TRBD2 (5 bases). The chain's CDR3 is CASSLRAGYEQYF. The CDR3 coding sequence is TGTGCCAGCAGCTTGCGGGCCGGCTACGAGCAGTACTTC.